This T cell receptor (beta chain) emerged from a study of blood T cell repertoires in COVID-19. Study-wide background: T cells, B-cell-depleted T cells, or PBMCs provided the cDNA or gDNA that served as material.

There are 15 residues in the CDR3. The J segment lost 5 bases and the V segment lost 4 bases, leaving 7 bases of the junction unmatched. CDR1 is KGHSH, CDR2 LQKENI, per germline. TCRdb's table, derived via immunoSEQ multiplex PCR, lists solely in-frame clones and lacks some. The sample includes over 10,000 clones, under 80% of them seen just once. The chain recombines TRBV18 with TRBJ2-1; the match to TRBD1 covers 8 bases. Sample: peripheral blood. The receptor was derived from an elderly woman with acute or convalescent COVID-19. CDR3 residues: CASSLGTGLNNEQFF. In nucleotides, the CDR3 is TGTGCCAGCTCACTCGGGACAGGCCTAAACAATGAGCAGTTCTTC.